This TCR beta chain was identified during a study of cytomegalovirus exposure and HLA in healthy donors. Turning to the study itself: Clustering assigned 70% to 90% of the approximately 400 genotyped donors to the Caucasian-associated ancestry cluster.

Worth noting for this clone: As yet, its antigen is unknown.

This CDR3 is 13 amino acids long. V was trimmed by 5 bases and J by 3 bases, leaving 10 bases between them. From germline, CDR1 is SGHTA and CDR2 FQGTGA. PCR primers comprised 60 Vbeta and 13 Jbeta primers. Using immunoSEQ multiplex PCR, the repertoire was profiled, and TCRdb retains in-frame clones only, with some absent. Of 100,000 to 150,000 clones in the sample, 83% were seen once. General study points: Most TCR sequences were uncommon, yet certain public TCRs appeared in many donors. Differences between HLA loci emerged in a later analysis of TCR association rates, with DRB1 most and HLA-C fewest. It was reported in a later analysis that an Asian-associated ancestry cluster showed fewer N-insertions than the roughly 710-donor mean.

Sequencing used PBMCs. This TCR was sampled from a woman between 40 and 55 years old in good health and CMV-seropositive. The gene calls are TRBV7-3 and TRBJ2-5; D perhaps matches TRBD1 (6 bases). CDR3 sequence reads: CASSLTGEETQYF. CDR3 DNA: TGTGCCAGCAGCCTGACAGGTGAAGAGACCCAGTACTTC.